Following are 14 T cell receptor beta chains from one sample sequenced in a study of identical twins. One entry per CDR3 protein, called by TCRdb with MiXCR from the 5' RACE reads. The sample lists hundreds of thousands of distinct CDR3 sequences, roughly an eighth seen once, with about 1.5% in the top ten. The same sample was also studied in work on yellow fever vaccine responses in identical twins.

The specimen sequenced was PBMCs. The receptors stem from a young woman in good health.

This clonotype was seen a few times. DNA for the CDR3: TGTGCCAGCAGTCAACGGACTAGCGGACACAATGAGCAGTTCTTC. This sequence encodes CASSQRTSGHNEQFF. V usage is TRBV13 and J usage is TRBJ2-1, with TRBD2 identical over 10 bases. Germline trimming cut 6 bases from V and 5 bases from J; bases unmatched to any gene: 7. The CDR3 has 15 residues. The germline CDR1 and CDR2 sequences are PRHDT and FYEKMQ (reference sequence).

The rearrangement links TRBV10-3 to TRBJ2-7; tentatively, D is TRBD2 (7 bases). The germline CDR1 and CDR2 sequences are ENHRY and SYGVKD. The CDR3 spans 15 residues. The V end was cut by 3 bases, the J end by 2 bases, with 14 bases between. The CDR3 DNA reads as TGTGCCATCAGTGAACTCGAGGGGGGGGCCTACGAGCAGTACTTC. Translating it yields CAISELEGGAYEQYF.

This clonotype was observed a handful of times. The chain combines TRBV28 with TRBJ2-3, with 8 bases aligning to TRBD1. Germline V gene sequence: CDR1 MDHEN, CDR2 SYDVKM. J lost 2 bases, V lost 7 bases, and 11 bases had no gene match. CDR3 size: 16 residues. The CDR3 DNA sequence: TGTGCCAGCACAAGCGACGGGACAGGTACCACAGATACGCAGTATTTT. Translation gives CASTSDGTGTTDTQYF.

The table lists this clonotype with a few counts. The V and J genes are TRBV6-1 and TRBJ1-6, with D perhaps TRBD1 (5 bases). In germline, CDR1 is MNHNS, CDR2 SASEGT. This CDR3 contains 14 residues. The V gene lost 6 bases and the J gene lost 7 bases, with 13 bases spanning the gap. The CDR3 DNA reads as TGTGCCAGCAGCAGGGACCCAATGAATTCACCCCTCCACTTT. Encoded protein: CASSRDPMNSPLHF.

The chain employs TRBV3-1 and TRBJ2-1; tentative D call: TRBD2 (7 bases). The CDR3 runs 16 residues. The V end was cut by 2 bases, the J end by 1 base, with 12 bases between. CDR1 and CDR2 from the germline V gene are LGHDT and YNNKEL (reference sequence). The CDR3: CASSQLGGASYNEQFF. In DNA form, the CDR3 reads TGTGCCAGCAGCCAATTAGGGGGGGCTTCCTACAATGAGCAGTTCTTC.

CDR3: CAISESVKNTEAFF. In DNA, the CDR3 is TGTGCCATCAGTGAGTCGGTTAAGAACACTGAAGCTTTCTTT. The chain employs TRBV10-3 and TRBJ1-1; unclear D gene. The germline V gene has CDR1 ENHRY and CDR2 SYGVKD. Trimming left V 0 bases short and J 1 base short, with 6 bases between. This CDR3 region has 14 residues.

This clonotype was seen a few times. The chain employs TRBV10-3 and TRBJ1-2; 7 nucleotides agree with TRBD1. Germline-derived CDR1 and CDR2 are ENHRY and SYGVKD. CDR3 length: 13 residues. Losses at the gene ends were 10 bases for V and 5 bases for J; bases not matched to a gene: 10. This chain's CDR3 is CARSAGTAYGYTF. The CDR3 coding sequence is TGTGCCAGGTCAGCCGGGACAGCGTATGGCTACACCTTC.

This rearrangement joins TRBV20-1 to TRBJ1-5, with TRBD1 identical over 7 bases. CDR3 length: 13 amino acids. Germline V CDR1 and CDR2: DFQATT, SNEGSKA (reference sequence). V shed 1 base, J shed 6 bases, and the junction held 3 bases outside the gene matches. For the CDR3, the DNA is TGCAGTGCTAGAGGACAGGGAAGTCAGCCCCAGCATTTT. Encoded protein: CSARGQGSQPQHF.

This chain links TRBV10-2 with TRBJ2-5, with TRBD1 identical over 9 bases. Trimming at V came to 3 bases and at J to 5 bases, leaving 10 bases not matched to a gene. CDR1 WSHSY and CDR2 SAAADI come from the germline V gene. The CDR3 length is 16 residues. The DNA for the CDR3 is TGCGCCAGCAGTGACTCCGGGACAGGGATTGCGGAGACCCAGTACTTC. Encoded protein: CASSDSGTGIAETQYF.

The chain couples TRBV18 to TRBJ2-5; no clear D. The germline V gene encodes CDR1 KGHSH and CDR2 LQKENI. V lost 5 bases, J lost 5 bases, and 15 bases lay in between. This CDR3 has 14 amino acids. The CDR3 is CASSRSGLEETQYF. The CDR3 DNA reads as TGTGCCAGCTCAAGGTCCGGTCTGGAGGAGACCCAGTACTTC. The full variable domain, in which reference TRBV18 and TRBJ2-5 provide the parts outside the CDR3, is NAGVMQNPRHLVRRRGQEARLRCSPMKGHSHVYWYRQLPEEGLKFMVYLQKENIIDESGMPKERFSAEFPKEGPSILRIQQVVRGDSAAYFCASSRSGLEETQYFGPGTRLLVL.

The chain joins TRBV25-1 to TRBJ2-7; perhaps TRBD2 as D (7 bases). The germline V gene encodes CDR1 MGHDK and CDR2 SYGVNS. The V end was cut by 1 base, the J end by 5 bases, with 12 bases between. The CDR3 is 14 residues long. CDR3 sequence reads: CASSEWGGLDEQYF. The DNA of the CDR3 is TGTGCCAGCAGTGAATGGGGGGGGCTGGACGAGCAGTACTTC.

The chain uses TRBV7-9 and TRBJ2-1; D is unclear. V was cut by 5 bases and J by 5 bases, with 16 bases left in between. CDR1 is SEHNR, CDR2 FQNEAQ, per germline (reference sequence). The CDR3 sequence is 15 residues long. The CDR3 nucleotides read TGTGCCAGCAGCAGCATTCCCCTCAGCGACAATGAGCAGTTCTTC. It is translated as CASSSIPLSDNEQFF.

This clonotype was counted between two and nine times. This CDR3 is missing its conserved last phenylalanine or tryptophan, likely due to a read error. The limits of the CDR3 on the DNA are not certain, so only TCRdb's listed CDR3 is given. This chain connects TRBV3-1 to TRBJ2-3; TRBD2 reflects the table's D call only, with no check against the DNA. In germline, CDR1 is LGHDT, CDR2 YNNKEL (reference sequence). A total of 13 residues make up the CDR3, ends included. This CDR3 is CASSQGTSGSPQL.

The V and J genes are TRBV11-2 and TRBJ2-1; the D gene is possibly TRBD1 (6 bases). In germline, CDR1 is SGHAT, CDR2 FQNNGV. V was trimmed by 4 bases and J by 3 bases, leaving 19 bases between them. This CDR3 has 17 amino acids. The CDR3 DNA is TGTGCCAGCAGCTATACCGGGACAACAATCCGCTACAATGAGCAGTTCTTC. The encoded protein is CASSYTGTTIRYNEQFF.